Sequencing of this T cell receptor beta chain was carried out in a study of blood T cells in healthy people across ages (dated by TCRdb to about 2015). Looking at the study overall: In model experiments, template switching captured roughly one uniquely barcoded TCR beta cDNA molecule for every two T cells. Using deep sequencing normalized with unique cDNA molecular identifiers, the study measured how TCR beta repertoire diversity changes with age. The study analyzed two additional independent replicas of 1 million unique cDNA reads from the same blood draw for two donors, one aged 18 to 29 and one aged 80 or older. The donors were split into four age groups: young (average around 16 years), middle-aged (more than 35), aged (around 67) and long-lived (more than 80). Donors of different ages were randomly distributed across sequencing lanes to avoid experimental bias.

Library preparation was by 5' RACE. The sample was run on an Illumina HiSeq 2500. A second PCR of roughly 7 to 12 cycles was run with a J-beta primer mix and a sample-barcoded 5' primer. A template-switch 5' adaptor carrying 12 random nucleotides introduced a unique molecular identifier onto each TCR beta cDNA molecule. Each sample yielded at least 3 million CDR3-containing paired-end reads. First-strand cDNA was synthesized from all RNA with the Mint cDNA synthesis kit, primed by a TRBC-specific oligonucleotide. Following uracil-DNA glycosylase treatment, all cDNA underwent a first 18-cycle PCR with the universal primers M1SS and BC2_uni_R. In the authors' own workflow: Normalization of each sample was performed by random selection of 1 million high-quality reads, each carrying a distinct molecular identifier. Reads with shared molecular identifiers were discarded instead of being binned into consensus sequences. MiTCR, run with a Q25 quality threshold and the strictest error-elimination algorithm, handled CDR3 identification, clonotype clustering and error correction. A nonparametric unseen species model with Euler transformation was used to estimate a lower bound on total TCR beta diversity. TCRdb trimmed the raw reads at Q25, called clones with MiXCR and kept productive beta chains. One record per CDR3 amino acid sequence lists the most common genes and DNA. The V and J calls come from TCRdb's annotation, not from the publication. In all, the sample holds over 550,000 distinct CDR3 sequences, and about 30% of those were seen once. The top ten constitute approximately 15% of the sample.

The roughly 42 donors, aged about 6 to 95 years, were systemically healthy Caucasian individuals from Russia. Each donor gave ten milliliters of peripheral blood, drawn into EDTA-treated Vacutainer tubes. Ficoll-Paque density-gradient centrifugation was used to isolate PBMCs, with at least 6.5 million obtained per sample. Total RNA, at least 6 micrograms per sample, was extracted from PBMCs with Trizol reagent. Naive CD45RAhigh/CD27high T cell percentages were measured by flow cytometry on a PBMC aliquot from every donor. The table lists this clonotype with many counts. The antigen it binds to is not known. It has no much larger one-base neighbor in the sample; base qualities were not kept. V is reduced by 7 bases and J by 8 bases, leaving a spacing of 14 bases between them. CDR1 and CDR2, per the germline V gene, are SQVTM and ANQGSEA. The CDR3, from cysteine to phenylalanine, totals 11 residues. Only CDR3 DNA remains: 33 bases, in frame from the first base.

Overall results and qualifications from the work: Observed TCR beta diversity per million T cells fell roughly linearly with age, and a significant reduction was already apparent by age roughly 40. Compared with the aged group, the long-lived group had more naive CD4+ T cells, fewer expanded clones and increased TCR diversity, a pattern suggesting age selection. Estimates of total diversity based on one million sequenced T cells were considered lower bounds and underestimates. Since profiling was done on bulk unsorted PBMCs, naive and antigen-experienced compartments could not be conclusively compared. There was a strong correlation between observed TCR beta diversity and the percentage of naive T cells measured by flow cytometry. Because the CMV infection status of the donors was unknown, age-related changes in expanded clonotypes may potentially have been confounded.

The TCR sequence derives from a woman older than 75 in good health. The sequencing sample was made of blood. The chain links TRBV29-1 with TRBJ1-2, with TRBD1 tentatively as D gene (5 bases match). The CDR3 has the sequence CSAGGTDGYTF. The sequenced DNA is TGCAGCGCTGGGGGGACCGACGGCTACACCTTC.